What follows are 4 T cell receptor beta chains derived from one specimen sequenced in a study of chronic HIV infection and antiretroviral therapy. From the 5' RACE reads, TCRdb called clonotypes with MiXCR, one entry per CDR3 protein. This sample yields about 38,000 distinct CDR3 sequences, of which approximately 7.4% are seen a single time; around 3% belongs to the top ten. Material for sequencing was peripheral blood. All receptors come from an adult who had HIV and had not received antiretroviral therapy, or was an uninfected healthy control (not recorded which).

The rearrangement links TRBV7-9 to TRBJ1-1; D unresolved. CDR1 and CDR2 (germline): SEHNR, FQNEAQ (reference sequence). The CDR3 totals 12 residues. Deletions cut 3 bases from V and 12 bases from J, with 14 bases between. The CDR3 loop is CASSLGPGPTFF. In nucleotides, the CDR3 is TGTGCCAGCAGCTTGGGCCCCGGACCGACTTTCTTT.

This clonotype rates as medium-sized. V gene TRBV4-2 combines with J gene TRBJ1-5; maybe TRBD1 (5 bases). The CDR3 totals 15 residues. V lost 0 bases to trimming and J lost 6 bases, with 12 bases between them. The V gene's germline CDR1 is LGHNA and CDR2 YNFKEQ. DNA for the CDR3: TGTGCCAGCAGCCAAGATCGTGACAGTGTTCAGCCCCAGCATTTT. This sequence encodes CASSQDRDSVQPQHF.

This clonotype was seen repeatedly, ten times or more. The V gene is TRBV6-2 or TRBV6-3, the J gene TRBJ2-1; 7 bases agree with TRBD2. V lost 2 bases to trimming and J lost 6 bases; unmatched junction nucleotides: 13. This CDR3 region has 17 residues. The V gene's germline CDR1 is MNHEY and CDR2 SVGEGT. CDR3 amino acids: CASSYNVEGGPPNEQFF. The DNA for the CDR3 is TGTGCCAGCAGTTACAACGTCGAGGGAGGGCCCCCCAATGAGCAGTTCTTC.

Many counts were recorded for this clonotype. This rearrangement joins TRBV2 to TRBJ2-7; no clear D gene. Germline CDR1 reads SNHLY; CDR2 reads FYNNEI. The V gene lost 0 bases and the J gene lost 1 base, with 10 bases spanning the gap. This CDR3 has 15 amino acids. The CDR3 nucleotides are TGTGCCAGCAGTGAAGCGCTTCCCAAGTCCTACGAGCAGTACTTC. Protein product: CASSEALPKSYEQYF.